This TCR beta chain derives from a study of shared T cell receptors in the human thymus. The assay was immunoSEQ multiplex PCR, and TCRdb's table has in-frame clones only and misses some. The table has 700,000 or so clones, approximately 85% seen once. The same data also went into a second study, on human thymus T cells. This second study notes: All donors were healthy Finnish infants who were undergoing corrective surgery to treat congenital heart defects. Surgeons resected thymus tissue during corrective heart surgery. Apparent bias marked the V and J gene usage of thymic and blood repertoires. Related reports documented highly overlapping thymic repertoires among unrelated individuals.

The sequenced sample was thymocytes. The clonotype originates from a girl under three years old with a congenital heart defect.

CDR3 protein: CASSPDRGNTIYF. For the CDR3, the DNA is TGTGCCAGCAGCCCGGACAGGGGAAACACCATATATTTT. The V gene is TRBV28, the J gene TRBJ1-3; 7 positions agree with TRBD1. The V gene end was trimmed by 6 bases and the J gene end by 4 bases; junction bases not matched to a gene: 3. Germline loops: CDR1 MDHEN, CDR2 SYDVKM. The CDR3 consists of 13 residues.